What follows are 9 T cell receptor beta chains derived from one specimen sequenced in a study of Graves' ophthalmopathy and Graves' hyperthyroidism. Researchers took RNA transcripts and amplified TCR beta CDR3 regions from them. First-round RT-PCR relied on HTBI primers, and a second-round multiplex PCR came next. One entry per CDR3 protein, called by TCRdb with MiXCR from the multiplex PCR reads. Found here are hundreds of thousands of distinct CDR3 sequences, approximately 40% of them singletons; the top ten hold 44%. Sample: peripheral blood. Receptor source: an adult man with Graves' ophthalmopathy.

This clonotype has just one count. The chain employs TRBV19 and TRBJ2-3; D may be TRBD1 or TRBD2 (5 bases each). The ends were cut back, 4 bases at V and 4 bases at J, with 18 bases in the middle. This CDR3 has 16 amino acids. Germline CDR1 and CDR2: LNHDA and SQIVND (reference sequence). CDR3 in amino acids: CASSTLPGPMADTQYF. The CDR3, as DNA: TGTGCCAGTAGTACACTGCCGGGACCCATGGCAGATACGCAGTATTTT.

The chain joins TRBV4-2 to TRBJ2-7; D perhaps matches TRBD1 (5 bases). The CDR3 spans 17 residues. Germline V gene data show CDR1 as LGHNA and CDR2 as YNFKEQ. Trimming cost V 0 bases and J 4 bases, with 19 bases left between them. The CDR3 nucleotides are TGTGCCAGCAGCCAAGAATGGGGCCGCTCTAGGGCTTACGAGCAGTACTTC. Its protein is CASSQEWGRSRAYEQYF.

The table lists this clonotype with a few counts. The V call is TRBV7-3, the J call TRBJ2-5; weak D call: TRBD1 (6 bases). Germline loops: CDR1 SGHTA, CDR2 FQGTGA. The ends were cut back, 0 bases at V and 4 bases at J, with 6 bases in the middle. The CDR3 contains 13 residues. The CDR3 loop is CASSLTRGETQYF. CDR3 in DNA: TGTGCCAGCAGCTTAACCAGGGGAGAGACCCAGTACTTC.

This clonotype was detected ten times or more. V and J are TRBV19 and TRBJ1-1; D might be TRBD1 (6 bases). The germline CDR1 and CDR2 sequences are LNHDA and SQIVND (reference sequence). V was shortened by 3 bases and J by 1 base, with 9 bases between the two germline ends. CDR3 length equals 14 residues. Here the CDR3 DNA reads TGTGCCAGTAGTATTGGACAGACGAACACTGAAGCTTTCTTT. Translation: CASSIGQTNTEAFF.

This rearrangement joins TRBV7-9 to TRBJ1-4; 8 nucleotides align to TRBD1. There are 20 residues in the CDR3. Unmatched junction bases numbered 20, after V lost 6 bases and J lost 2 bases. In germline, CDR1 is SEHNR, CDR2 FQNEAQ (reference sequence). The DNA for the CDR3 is TGTGCCAGCAGAAACCAACCTATGGACAGGGAATTTCCGACTAATGAAAAACTGTTTTTT. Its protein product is CASRNQPMDREFPTNEKLFF. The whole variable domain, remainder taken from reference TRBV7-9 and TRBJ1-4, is DTGVSQNPRHKITKRGQNVTFRCDPISEHNRLYWYRQTLGQGPEFLTYFQNEAQLEKSRLLSDRFSAERPKGSFSTLEIQRTEQGDSAMYLCASRNQPMDREFPTNEKLFFGSGTQLSVL.

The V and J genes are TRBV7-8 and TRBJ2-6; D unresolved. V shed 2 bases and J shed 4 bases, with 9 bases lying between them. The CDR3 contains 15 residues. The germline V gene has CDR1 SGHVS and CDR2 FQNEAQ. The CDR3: CASSLWLTGANVLTF. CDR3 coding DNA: TGTGCCAGCAGCTTATGGCTGACAGGGGCCAACGTCCTGACTTTC. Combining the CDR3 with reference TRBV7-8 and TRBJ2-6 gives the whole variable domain GAGVSQSPRYKVAKRGQDVALRCDPISGHVSLFWYQQALGQGPEFLTYFQNEAQLDKSGLPSDRFFAERPEGSVSTLKIQRTQQEDSAVYLCASSLWLTGANVLTFGAGSRLTVL.

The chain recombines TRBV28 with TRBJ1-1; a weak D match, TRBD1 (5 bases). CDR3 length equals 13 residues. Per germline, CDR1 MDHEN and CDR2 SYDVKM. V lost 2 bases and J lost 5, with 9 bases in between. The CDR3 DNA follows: TGTGCCAGCAGTTTAGACAGAAGGACTGAAGCTTTCTTT. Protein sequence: CASSLDRRTEAFF.

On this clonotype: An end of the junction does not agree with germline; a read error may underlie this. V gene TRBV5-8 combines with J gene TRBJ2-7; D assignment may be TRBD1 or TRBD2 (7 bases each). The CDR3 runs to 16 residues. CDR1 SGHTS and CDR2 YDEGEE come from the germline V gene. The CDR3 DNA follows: TGCGCCAGCAGCCGACAGGGAGGGGGTCCCTCCTACGAGCAGTACTTC. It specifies CASSRQGGGPSYEQYF.

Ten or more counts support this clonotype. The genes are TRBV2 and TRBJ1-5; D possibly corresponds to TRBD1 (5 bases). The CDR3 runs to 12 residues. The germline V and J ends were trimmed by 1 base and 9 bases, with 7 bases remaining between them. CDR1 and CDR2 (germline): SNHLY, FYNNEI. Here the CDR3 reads CASSEEGRPQHF. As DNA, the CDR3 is TGTGCCAGCAGTGAAGAGGGGCGGCCCCAGCATTTT.